This T cell receptor (beta chain) was obtained from a study of control samples from healthy donors and cancer patients. This CDR3 is built from 14 residues. The V end was cut by 3 bases, the J end by 4 bases, with 11 bases between. Germline-derived CDR1 and CDR2 are SGHTA and FQGTGA. Measured with immunoSEQ multiplex PCR; TCRdb has only the in-frame clones, and not every one. The table includes 150,000 or so clones, roughly 93% detected once. The genes are TRBV7-3 and TRBJ2-3, with D perhaps TRBD2 (6 bases). The source material was blood. The receptor comes from a man younger than 35 in good health. The CDR3 loop reads CASSLGGRADTQYF. The CDR3, as DNA: TGTGCCAGCAGCTTGGGGGGAAGAGCAGATACGCAGTATTTT.